This entry lists 9 T cell receptor beta chains sequenced from one sample in a study of CD8+CD57+ T cells in acquired aplastic anemia. TCR beta VDJ and CDR3 profiling used genomic DNA as template. TCRdb re-derived calls from the reads in MiXCR, one entry per CDR3 protein. The sample holds about 240,000 distinct CDR3 sequences, around 45% seen once. It was patients with CD8+CD57+ cell expansion by flow cytometry who were chosen for sequencing. Sequenced: sorted CD4+, CD8+, or CD8+CD57+ T cells (not recorded which) from PBMCs. The receptors stem from a human donor with aplastic anemia.

This clonotype was detected many times. The chain combines TRBV4-1 with TRBJ2-7; D not certain. CDR3 length: 15 amino acids. Germline V gene sequence: CDR1 MGHRA, CDR2 YSYEKL. With 2 bases removed from V and 3 bases from J, the gap between germline ends came to 14 bases. The CDR3 DNA sequence: TGCGCCAGCAGCCAACTGACCCAGTCGGGCTACGAGCAGTACTTC. It specifies CASSQLTQSGYEQYF.

Ten or more counts support this clonotype. The chain joins TRBV15 to TRBJ1-1; a weak D match, TRBD1 (5 bases). The CDR3 length is 15 residues. Deletions cut 2 bases from V and 3 bases from J, with 13 bases between. Germline V gives CDR1 LNHNV, CDR2 YYDKDF (reference sequence). Here the CDR3 DNA reads TGTGCCACCAGCAGATCGGGGGACCGCGACACTGAAGCTTTCTTT. Encoded protein: CATSRSGDRDTEAFF.

This clonotype was seen many times. This sequence joins TRBV20-1 and TRBJ2-7; 10 bases line up with TRBD2. This CDR3 is built from 15 residues. CDR1 and CDR2 from the germline V gene are DFQATT and SNEGSKA (reference sequence). Trimming cost V 0 bases and J 2 bases; bases outside gene matches: 4. The CDR3 region is CSARDLLAGTYEQYF. The DNA of the CDR3 is TGCAGTGCTAGAGATTTACTAGCGGGAACCTACGAGCAGTACTTC.

This clonotype turned up a few times. J is TRBJ1-2 and V is TRBV7-2, with D maybe TRBD1 (5 bases). Germline values: CDR1 SGHTA, CDR2 FQGNSA. This CDR3 is 14 amino acids long. Trimming took 4 bases from V and 5 from J, leaving 14 bases between them. CDR3 residues: CASSSQGSGYGYTF. The CDR3 region has the DNA TGTGCCAGCAGCTCCCAGGGAAGCGGGTATGGCTACACCTTC.

This clonotype was seen at least ten times. The chain is built from TRBV20-1 and TRBJ1-1; D is perhaps TRBD1 (5 bases). The CDR3 extends over 13 amino acids. V was pared by 3 bases and J by 4 bases, with 12 bases between. CDR1 DFQATT and CDR2 SNEGSKA come from the germline V gene (reference sequence). In DNA form, the CDR3 reads TGCAGTGCTAGGTCGTCAGGGACCACTGAAGCTTTCTTT. Its translation is CSARSSGTTEAFF.

The chain has TRBV6-1 and TRBJ2-7; possibly TRBD1 or TRBD2 for D (5 bases each). The tail of the sequence fits TRBJ2-4 better, so the J call may be wrong. The CDR3 totals 14 residues. Germline CDR1 MNHNS, CDR2 SASEGT. The chain's CDR3 is CASSELGGSNIQYF. As DNA, the CDR3 is TGTGCCAGCAGTGAACTTGGGGGATCAAACATTCAGTACTTC.

This clonotype was counted a few times. This chain joins TRBV27 and TRBJ1-1; D remains ambiguous. The length of the CDR3 is 12 residues. Germline-derived CDR1 and CDR2 are MNHEY and SMNVEV (reference sequence). V was cut by 4 bases and J by 8 bases, with 11 bases left in between. CDR3 nucleotides: TGTGCCAGCAGTTCGTCGGGAAGAGAAGCTTTCTTT. It translates to CASSSSGREAFF.

Notes on this clonotype: At one end, the junction sequence differs from germline, possibly due to a read error. The chain is built from TRBV2 and TRBJ2-5; D is ambiguous. The CDR3 contains 11 residues. CDR1 is SNHLY, CDR2 FYNNEI, per germline. CDR3 coding DNA: TGCGCCAGCAGCCAATTTGGCCCCCAGTACTTC. Protein sequence: CASSQFGPQYF.

There are a few counts of this clonotype. This chain uses TRBV12-3 or TRBV12-4 with TRBJ1-1; 7 nucleotides agree with TRBD1. Trimming removed 6 bases from V and 6 bases from J; junction bases left unmatched: 13. The CDR3 loop spans 15 amino acids. The DNA for the CDR3 is TGTGCCAGCAGCTTCGCGACAGGGCCGGACGCTGAAGCTTTCTTT. Translation: CASSFATGPDAEAFF.